This is a list of T cell receptor beta chains from one sample in a study of CD8 T cells in Susac syndrome. TCRdb reprocessed the immunoSEQ multiplex PCR reads with MiXCR, giving one entry per CDR3 protein. The sample yields around 280,000 distinct CDR3 sequences, around 84% seen once. Material: CD8+ T cells from PBMCs. The receptors here all came from a human donor with multiple sclerosis. CDR3s include the opening cysteine and the closing phenylalanine or tryptophan. Each record gives: D gene, V gene, CDR3 protein. A D gene is named only where the DNA matches it firmly.

NA,TRBV12-3/TRBV12-4,CASSSTTGYTQYF
NA,TRBV19,CASSISSGNTIYF
NA,TRBV11-2,CASSLRGRPVADTQYF
TRBD1,TRBV4-1,CASSQAGTGGRYEQYF
TRBD2,TRBV27,CASSFFAGGETQYF
NA,TRBV7-6,CASSLGPGPKRTDTQYF
TRBD1,TRBV18,CASSQGALYNEQFF
NA,TRBV7-9,CASSSPGRANEQYF
NA,TRBV25-1,CASSEWVTDFPQETQYF
TRBD2,TRBV28,CAITTAGGRWETQYF
NA,TRBV10-3,CAITSEEDEQYF
NA,TRBV6-1,CASSEGSQMNTEAFF
NA,TRBV28,CASSPGRPYEQYF
NA,TRBV7-9,CASSRTEGGNQPQHF
TRBD1,TRBV4-1,CASSPRQGAMNTEAFF
NA,TRBV13,CASSLAGVPYNEQFF
TRBD1,TRBV19,CASRDRSYNEQFF
NA,TRBV11-1,CASSSSFLPDQQQPSNTEAFF
NA,TRBV27,CASSSSTGYLDGYTF
NA,TRBV20-1,CSARDRETLGGYTF
TRBD2,TRBV29-1,CSVGRGGLAGGPRPYNEQFF
NA,TRBV5-5,CASSLGRSGSMYEQYF
NA,TRBV6-6,CASSYVRYEQYF